The 26 T cell receptor beta chains in this list originate from one sample, sequenced in a study of shared clonotypes between healthy human individuals. Naive CD8 cells comprised CD45RO-negative, CCR7-positively selected cells, excluding terminally differentiated effector memory CD45RA+ cells. Produced via immunoSEQ multiplex PCR; TCRdb's table is partial and in-frame only. The repertoire consists of around 2,000,000 clones, with around 96% occurring once and the leading ten covering about 1.1%. Source material: naive CD8+ T cells sorted from blood. These receptors all stem from a young man in good health.

The V gene is TRBV5-5, the J gene TRBJ2-7; the D gene is possibly TRBD2 (5 bases). Per germline, CDR1 SGHKS and CDR2 YYEKEE (reference sequence). V was trimmed by 3 bases and J by 2 bases, leaving 15 bases between them. The CDR3 is 15 amino acids. The CDR3 here is CASSSLAGAAYEQYF. DNA for the CDR3: TGTGCCAGCAGCTCCCTGGCGGGTGCGGCCTACGAGCAGTACTTC.

A word on this clone: Its ends do not fully match the called genes, so a read error is possible. V usage is TRBV19 and J usage is TRBJ2-5; 7 bases fit TRBD2. The CDR3 covers 14 residues. Germline V gives CDR1 LNHDA, CDR2 SQIVND (reference sequence). The CDR3: CASSRGAGQEAQYF. The CDR3 DNA reads as TGTGCCAGTAGTCGAGGAGCGGGGCAAGAGGCCCAGTACTTC.

V is TRBV4-1 and J is TRBJ2-1; 7 nucleotides match TRBD2. CDR1 and CDR2 (germline): MGHRA, YSYEKL. The junction had 11 bases not matched to a gene; V was cut back by 3 bases and J by 9 bases. CDR3 size: 15 residues. The CDR3 here is CASSQVSGGSLEQFF. CDR3 nucleotides: TGCGCCAGCAGCCAGGTAAGCGGCGGGAGCCTTGAGCAGTTCTTC.

The chain links TRBV4-3 to TRBJ1-2, with D possibly TRBD1 on 5 matching bases. Germline CDR1 reads LGHNA; CDR2 reads YSLEER. The CDR3 spans 14 residues. V was clipped by 1 base and J by 4 bases, with 10 bases between them. CDR3 sequence (DNA): TGCGCCAGCAGCCAAGTTCAGGGCAGCTATGGCTACACCTTC. Its translation: CASSQVQGSYGYTF.

The J gene is TRBJ2-7, the V gene TRBV4-1; D unclear. From germline, CDR1 is MGHRA and CDR2 YSYEKL. The CDR3 has 16 residues. The V end was cut by 0 bases, the J end by 5 bases, with 17 bases between. The CDR3 reads CASSQDTAGDGDEQYF. CDR3 coding DNA: TGCGCCAGCAGCCAAGATACGGCAGGCGACGGAGACGAGCAGTACTTC.

V gene TRBV10-3 combines with J gene TRBJ2-2; the D is unclear. Trimming pared 3 bases from V and 2 bases from J, leaving 7 bases between. This CDR3 is built from 14 residues. Germline CDR1 reads ENHRY; CDR2 reads SYGVKD. The CDR3 here is CAISDRLNTGELFF. CDR3 nucleotide sequence: TGTGCCATCAGTGACAGGCTCAACACCGGGGAGCTGTTTTTT.

V gene TRBV7-9 combines with J gene TRBJ2-5; TRBD1 agrees at 10 bases. Near its end, the DNA agrees better with TRBJ2-7, so the J call may be wrong. CDR3 length: 15 residues. The germline gives CDR1 SEHNR, CDR2 FQNEAQ (reference sequence). The CDR3: CASSPLGQGAYEQYF. CDR3 nucleotide sequence: TGTGCCAGCAGCCCCCTCGGACAGGGGGCCTACGAGCAGTACTTC.

The J gene is TRBJ2-6, the V gene TRBV5-4; perhaps TRBD2 as D (6 bases). The CDR3 is 18 amino acids. Trimming shortened V by 4 bases and J by 0 bases, and 17 bases separated the two germline ends. CDR1 is SGHNT and CDR2 is YYREEE in the germline V gene (reference sequence). The CDR3 DNA follows: TGTGCCAGCAGCCCTGGAGGGGAAGGAAACTCTGGGGCCAACGTCCTGACTTTC. Translation gives CASSPGGEGNSGANVLTF. The complete variable domain, with remaining parts taken from reference TRBV5-4 and TRBJ2-6, reads ETGVTQSPTHLIKTRGQQVTLRCSSQSGHNTVSWYQQALGQGPQFIFQYYREEENGRGNFPPRFSGLQFPNYSSELNVNALELDDSALYLCASSPGGEGNSGANVLTFGAGSRLTVL.

As concerns this clone: Other DNA sequences in this specimen translate into the identical CDR3. The chain employs TRBV6-1 and TRBJ2-2, with a tentative D call TRBD2 (6 bases). The length of the CDR3 is 13 residues. Trimming pared 3 bases from V and 5 bases from J, leaving 7 bases between. Germline loops: CDR1 MNHNS, CDR2 SASEGT. The CDR3 sequence: CASSEGRTGELFF. CDR3 DNA sequence: TGTGCCAGCAGTGAGGGGAGGACCGGGGAGCTGTTTTTT.

The chain combines TRBV27 with TRBJ1-3; TRBD1 matches at 12 bases. The trim removed 5 bases at V and 0 bases at J, leaving 8 bases unmatched. Per germline, CDR1 MNHEY and CDR2 SMNVEV (reference sequence). This CDR3 is built from 18 residues. Here the CDR3 reads CASSLRDRGQLSGNTIYF. CDR3 DNA sequence: TGTGCCAGCAGTCTCCGGGACAGGGGGCAACTCTCTGGAAACACCATATATTTT.

The chain carries TRBV29-1 and TRBJ2-3; tentatively, D is TRBD2 (5 bases). Germline CDR1 SQVTM, CDR2 ANQGSEA. Between the trimmed V and J ends, which lost 3 bases and 0 bases, there was a span of 16 bases. This CDR3 is 16 amino acids long. The DNA for the CDR3 is TGCAGCGTTGATAAATCGGGGTTTTTGAGCACAGATACGCAGTATTTT. Translated: CSVDKSGFLSTDTQYF.

The chain recombines TRBV30 with TRBJ2-1, with 7 bases fitting TRBD1. The CDR3 covers 16 residues. Germline CDR1 is GTSNPN and CDR2 is SVGIG (reference sequence). The V and J ends lost 6 bases and 7 bases, in that order; junction bases with no gene match: 18. The CDR3 bases are TGTGCCTGCCGGCGCGAGACAGGGTCTGATTGGAATGAGCAGTTCTTC. Amino acids: CACRRETGSDWNEQFF.

Points on this clone: Other DNA sequences in this sample translate to the same CDR3. The chain recombines TRBV19 with TRBJ2-7, with unresolved D. The V end was cut by 1 base, the J end by 6 bases, with 7 bases between. The V gene's germline CDR1 is LNHDA and CDR2 SQIVND (reference sequence). This CDR3 spans 12 amino acids. The CDR3 DNA is TGTGCCAGTAGTATAGGGGGTGGCGAGCAGTACTTC. Translated: CASSIGGGEQYF.

The chain carries TRBV7-9 and TRBJ1-2, with unresolved D. Trimming shortened V by 4 bases and J by 2 bases, and 11 bases separated the two germline ends. The CDR3 has 14 residues. Germline CDR1 is SEHNR and CDR2 is FQNEAQ (reference sequence). CDR3 bases: TGTGCCAGCAGCTCGACGTTATCCAACTATGGCTACACCTTC. It encodes CASSSTLSNYGYTF.

The V and J genes are TRBV27 and TRBJ1-5, with 12 bases lining up with TRBD1. Germline V CDR1 and CDR2: MNHEY, SMNVEV (reference sequence). CDR3 length: 14 amino acids. The junction had 2 bases not matched to a gene; V was cut back by 4 bases and J by 7 bases. The CDR3 loop is CASSYGTGGQPQHF. In nucleotides, the CDR3 is TGTGCCAGCAGTTACGGGACAGGGGGCCAGCCCCAGCATTTT.

This clone was seen a single time. The gene calls are TRBV7-2 and TRBJ1-2, with unresolved D. The CDR3 is made up of 15 amino acids. Germline V gene sequence: CDR1 SGHTA, CDR2 FQGNSA. The V and J ends lost 5 bases and 2 bases respectively, with 15 bases between them. CDR3 bases: TGTGCCAGCAGCGACCACTTGGCCGGGAACTATGGCTACACCTTC. It yields the protein CASSDHLAGNYGYTF.

This clone was observed a few times. The chain links TRBV11-2 to TRBJ2-7; TRBD2 matches at 8 bases. CDR1 and CDR2 (germline): SGHAT, FQNNGV. The CDR3 runs to 15 residues. V was pared by 1 base and J by 1 base, with 3 bases of the junction left unmatched. The CDR3 DNA is TGTGCCAGCAGCTTAGCGGGGGGGCGGTCCTACGAGCAGTACTTC. Translation gives CASSLAGGRSYEQYF.

V usage is TRBV7-9 and J usage is TRBJ2-3; TRBD2 matches 9 bases. The junction had 5 bases not matched to a gene; V was cut back by 4 bases and J by 6 bases. Germline CDR1 is SEHNR and CDR2 is FQNEAQ (reference sequence). This CDR3 is built from 14 residues. CDR3 coding DNA: TGTGCCAGCAGCTCGGCGGGGGGGGCCGATACGCAGTATTTT. It is translated as CASSSAGGADTQYF.

The chain couples TRBV30 to TRBJ2-1, with 8 positions matching TRBD2. Trimming took 4 bases from V and 4 from J; bases not matched to a gene: 3. The CDR3 is 13 residues long. Germline V gene lookup returns CDR1 GTSNPN and CDR2 SVGIG (reference sequence). The CDR3 loop reads CAWTSGPYNEQFF. The DNA of the CDR3 is TGTGCCTGGACTAGCGGGCCGTACAATGAGCAGTTCTTC.

The chain links TRBV28 to TRBJ2-2; TRBD1 might be the D (7 bases). The CDR3 sequence is 20 residues long. V lost 6 bases and J lost 3, with 29 bases in between. From germline, CDR1 is MDHEN and CDR2 SYDVKM. The CDR3 loop is CASSQGEVSLIYGYTGELFF. In DNA, the CDR3 is TGTGCCAGCAGCCAGGGGGAGGTCTCTCTCATCTACGGATACACCGGGGAGCTGTTTTTT.

The chain has TRBV6-1 and TRBJ2-2; 8 bases fit TRBD1. CDR3 length equals 14 residues. Looked up from germline, CDR1 is MNHNS and CDR2 is SASEGT. The trim removed 4 bases at V and 7 bases at J, leaving 5 bases unmatched. CDR3 sequence reads: CASSGRGRSGELFF. In DNA form, the CDR3 reads TGTGCCAGCAGTGGCAGGGGGCGGAGCGGGGAGCTGTTTTTT.

The CDR3 sequence is CASSPPPTGGLLMNTEAFF. CDR3 DNA: TGTGCCAGCTCACCCCCTCCTACAGGGGGCTTGCTCATGAACACTGAAGCTTTCTTT. The chain employs TRBV18 and TRBJ1-1; TRBD1 agrees at 9 bases. V shed 3 bases, J shed 0 bases, and the junction held 14 bases outside the gene matches. Per germline, CDR1 KGHSH and CDR2 LQKENI. The CDR3 spans 19 residues.

Worth noting for this clone: The same CDR3 arises from other DNA sequences in this sample as well. The chain recombines TRBV30 with TRBJ2-7; tentative D call: TRBD1 (5 bases). Germline V gene sequence: CDR1 GTSNPN, CDR2 SVGIG (reference sequence). Trimming pared 0 bases from V and 2 bases from J, leaving 8 bases between. This CDR3 has 13 residues. CDR3 sequence: CAWSVARAYEQYF. DNA of the CDR3: TGTGCCTGGAGTGTAGCCAGGGCCTACGAGCAGTACTTC.

Remarks on this clone: Within the sample, other DNA sequences also encode this same CDR3. This sequence joins TRBV2 and TRBJ1-1, with D possibly being TRBD1 (5 bases). The CDR3 runs 13 residues. Trimming took off 4 bases at V and 5 bases at J, with 11 bases between the two ends. In germline, CDR1 is SNHLY, CDR2 FYNNEI. The CDR3 loop reads CASSATGGTEAFF. CDR3 nucleotides: TGTGCCAGCAGTGCGACGGGGGGGACTGAAGCTTTCTTT.

The chain couples TRBV9 to TRBJ2-1; D gene uncertain. In germline, CDR1 is SGDLS, CDR2 YYNGEE. Trimming pared 0 bases from V and 1 base from J, leaving 5 bases between. The CDR3 has 14 amino acids. The CDR3 coding sequence is TGTGCCAGCAGCGTAGTTCTGTCCTACAATGAGCAGTTCTTC. Translation gives CASSVVLSYNEQFF.

The gene calls are TRBV11-2 and TRBJ1-1, with 8 nucleotides matching TRBD1. CDR3 length: 12 residues. J was trimmed by 11 bases and V by 5 bases; bases with no gene match: 7. The germline gives CDR1 SGHAT, CDR2 FQNNGV. The CDR3 DNA is TGTGCCAGCAGCCCGGACAGGGCGAGGGCTTTCTTT. Its protein is CASSPDRARAFF.